Below are 19 T cell receptor beta chains sequenced from a single sample in a study of CD8+ T cells in alopecia areata (dated by TCRdb to 2016 to 2019). The method was the immunoSEQ multiplex PCR assay. To provide template for TCR sequencing, every sample had RNA extracted and reverse transcribed into cDNA. TCRdb took this table from immuneACCESS and kept in-frame rearrangements with V and J called. Such tables lack part of the clones; where checked against another copy, unresolved V genes explain under half of the gap, and the rest is unexplained. The sample includes more than 90,000 clones, with about three fifths observed a single time. The ten largest account for roughly an eighth of the sample. The time point label of this sample denotes: 24 weeks on oral tofacitinib. The sample's treatment or condition, from its label and the paper: oral pan-JAK inhibitor, 5-10 mg twice daily. Sequenced here: CD8+ T cells sorted from blood, sampled at week 24, from a patient treated with tofacitinib. These receptors originate from a human donor with alopecia areata.

V and J are TRBV9 and TRBJ2-2, with no clear D. V lost 2 bases to trimming and J lost 6 bases, with 14 bases between them. The CDR3 consists of 15 residues. Looked up from germline, CDR1 is SGDLS and CDR2 is YYNGEE. CDR3: CASSVGGEVAGELFF. The CDR3 nucleotides are TGTGCCAGCAGCGTTGGTGGGGAAGTGGCCGGGGAGCTGTTTTTT.

The rearrangement joins TRBV7-9 to TRBJ2-3; D ambiguous. V was pared by 4 bases and J by 0 bases, with 11 bases between. Germline V gene lookup returns CDR1 SEHNR and CDR2 FQNEAQ (reference sequence). CDR3 size: 15 residues. The CDR3, as DNA: TGTGCCAGCAGCTCTGCGGTGTCTAGCACAGATACGCAGTATTTT. It is translated as CASSSAVSSTDTQYF.

The chain recombines TRBV5-1 with TRBJ2-6; 7 bases line up with TRBD1. The V segment lost 0 bases and the J segment 0 bases; nucleotides outside the gene matches: 6. Germline CDR1 is SGHRS and CDR2 is YFSETQ. The CDR3 loop spans 18 amino acids. The CDR3 nucleotides are TGCGCCAGCAGCTTGGGGTGGGACAGCCGCTCTGGGGCCAACGTCCTGACTTTC. This translates into CASSLGWDSRSGANVLTF.

This clone showed up just a few times. V is TRBV7-3 and J is TRBJ2-1; D call uncertain. The CDR3 covers 17 residues. Trimming pared 1 base from V and 0 bases from J, leaving 13 bases between. Looked up from germline, CDR1 is SGHTA and CDR2 is FQGTGA. The DNA for the CDR3 is TGTGCCAGCAGCTTAATGGGTGGGCCGAGCTCCTACAATGAGCAGTTCTTC. The encoded protein is CASSLMGGPSSYNEQFF.

This clone came up a few times. The genes are TRBV29-1 and TRBJ2-1; no firm D call. The V gene's germline CDR1 is SQVTM and CDR2 ANQGSEA. Trimming removed 2 bases from V and 0 bases from J, with 8 bases in between. CDR3 length: 14 amino acids. The DNA for the CDR3 is TGCAGCGTTGAAACCTACAACTCCTACAATGAGCAGTTCTTC. This codes for CSVETYNSYNEQFF.

CDR3 coding DNA: TGTGCCTGGAGTACTGGGATCGCTGAAGCTTTCTTT. Protein: CAWSTGIAEAFF. This chain links TRBV30 with TRBJ1-1, with unresolved D. V was shortened by 2 bases and J by 6 bases, with 10 bases between the two germline ends. Germline values: CDR1 GTSNPN, CDR2 SVGIG (reference sequence). The CDR3 loop spans 12 amino acids.

The chain uses TRBV28 and TRBJ2-7; TRBD1 matches at 10 bases. The CDR3 is 14 amino acids. Germline V gene sequence: CDR1 MDHEN, CDR2 SYDVKM. The ends lost 8 bases at V and 5 bases at J; junction bases unmatched: 9. CDR3 loop: CASGTGDEDDEQYF. The CDR3 DNA sequence: TGTGCCAGCGGGACAGGGGATGAGGACGACGAGCAGTACTTC.

The gene calls are TRBV6-6 and TRBJ1-6; D ambiguous. The CDR3 sequence is 13 residues long. The germline CDR1 and CDR2 sequences are MNHNY and SVGAGI (reference sequence). The V and J ends lost 3 bases and 7 bases respectively, with 7 bases between them. The CDR3 region is CASSYDSNSPLHF. The CDR3 bases are TGTGCCAGCAGTTATGATTCGAATTCACCCCTCCACTTT.

This chain uses TRBV6-5 with TRBJ1-2, with unresolved D. This CDR3 is built from 14 residues. Trimming shortened V by 0 bases and J by 1 base, and 6 bases separated the two germline ends. In germline, CDR1 is MNHEY, CDR2 SVGAGI. DNA of the CDR3: TGTGCCAGCAGTTACTCGGAGGGTAACTATGGCTACACCTTC. It encodes CASSYSEGNYGYTF.

The rearrangement joins TRBV27 to TRBJ2-1; 7 bases align to TRBD2. From germline, CDR1 is MNHEY and CDR2 SMNVEV (reference sequence). CDR3 length: 15 residues. Trimming took 7 bases from V and 3 from J; bases not matched to a gene: 9. CDR3 nucleotide sequence: TGTGCCAGCATGATCCGGGACTACGACTACAATGAGCAGTTCTTC. Protein sequence: CASMIRDYDYNEQFF.

The V and J genes are TRBV7-9 and TRBJ1-5, with TRBD1 matching over 7 bases. The ends lost 5 bases at V and 8 bases at J; junction bases unmatched: 9. CDR1 is SEHNR and CDR2 is FQNEAQ in the germline V gene (reference sequence). This CDR3 comprises 14 residues. The DNA for the CDR3 is TGTGCCAGCAGCCTCACAGGGGAGGGGAAGCCCCAGCATTTT. This translates into CASSLTGEGKPQHF.

CDR3 residues: CASSYSGQPSEDEQFF. The CDR3 DNA follows: TGTGCCAGCAGTTACTCGGGACAGCCATCGGAGGATGAGCAGTTCTTC. This sequence joins TRBV6-6 and TRBJ2-1, with 7 nucleotides matching TRBD1. V trimming: 0 bases; J trimming: 8 bases; junction bases outside the gene matches: 10. This CDR3 region has 16 residues. Germline loops: CDR1 MNHNY, CDR2 SVGAGI (reference sequence).

The V gene is TRBV6-5, the J gene TRBJ2-7; maybe TRBD2 (5 bases). Trimming shortened V by 6 bases and J by 6 bases, and 15 bases separated the two germline ends. The CDR3 is 13 amino acids. Germline CDR1 and CDR2: MNHEY and SVGAGI. The DNA of the CDR3 is TGTGCCAGCAGCTGGACCCCGGGATCCGAGCAGTACTTC. This encodes CASSWTPGSEQYF.

The chain links TRBV27 to TRBJ1-4; D unclear. V was clipped by 5 bases and J by 12 bases, with 10 bases between them. Germline V gives CDR1 MNHEY, CDR2 SMNVEV (reference sequence). The CDR3 contains 11 residues. The CDR3 region is CASSARGELFF. CDR3 nucleotides: TGTGCCAGCAGTGCTAGAGGAGAACTGTTTTTT. The variable domain in full, completed from reference TRBV27 and TRBJ1-4, reads EAQVTQNPRYLITVTGKKLTVTCSQNMNHEYMSWYRQDPGLGLRQIYYSMNVEVTDKGDVPEGYKVSRKEKRNFPLILESPSPNQTSLYFCASSARGELFFGSGTQLSVL.

V is TRBV6-5 and J is TRBJ2-3, with 11 nucleotides matching TRBD2. This CDR3 spans 15 amino acids. The V segment lost 4 bases and the J segment 4 bases; nucleotides outside the gene matches: 4. The germline CDR1 and CDR2 sequences are MNHEY and SVGAGI. The DNA for the CDR3 is TGTGCCAGCAGTTTTAGCGGGGGGGCCCCAGATACGCAGTATTTT. Translating it yields CASSFSGGAPDTQYF.

The rearrangement joins TRBV5-6 to TRBJ2-1; either TRBD1 or TRBD2 may supply D (6 bases each). CDR3 length: 14 amino acids. V was clipped by 4 bases and J by 4 bases, with 12 bases between them. Germline V gives CDR1 SGHDT, CDR2 YYEEEE. CDR3 sequence: CASSPGDIYNEQFF. For the CDR3, the DNA is TGTGCCAGCAGCCCGGGGGACATTTACAATGAGCAGTTCTTC.

This chain connects TRBV27 to TRBJ2-3, with a weak D call TRBD1 (6 bases). Germline V gene lookup returns CDR1 MNHEY and CDR2 SMNVEV (reference sequence). V shed 3 bases and J shed 5 bases, with 12 bases lying between them. This CDR3 region has 14 residues. The CDR3 DNA sequence: TGTGCCAGCAGTTTGACAGGAGCGATAGATACGCAGTATTTT. Its translation is CASSLTGAIDTQYF.

As for this clone: The same CDR3 can be traced to other DNA sequences in this sample. This chain joins TRBV19 and TRBJ2-2; the D is unclear. The CDR3 has 12 residues. Germline V gene data show CDR1 as LNHDA and CDR2 as SQIVND (reference sequence). Deletions cut 5 bases from V and 6 bases from J, with 7 bases between. This CDR3 is CASSPDPGELFF. The DNA for the CDR3 is TGTGCCAGTAGTCCCGACCCCGGGGAGCTGTTTTTT. Full variable domain (outside the CDR3, taken from reference TRBV19 and TRBJ2-2): DGGITQSPKYLFRKEGQNVTLSCEQNLNHDAMYWYRQDPGQGLRLIYYSQIVNDFQKGDIAEGYSVSREKKESFPLTVTSAQKNPTAFYLCASSPDPGELFFGEGSRLTVL.

This rearrangement joins TRBV5-1 to TRBJ1-4; a weak D match, TRBD1 (6 bases). V lost 0 bases and J lost 7, with 13 bases in between. In germline, CDR1 is SGHRS, CDR2 YFSETQ. The CDR3 totals 15 residues. This chain's CDR3 is CASSLEGGLIEKLFF. As DNA, the CDR3 is TGCGCCAGCAGCTTGGAAGGGGGGCTCATTGAAAAACTGTTTTTT.